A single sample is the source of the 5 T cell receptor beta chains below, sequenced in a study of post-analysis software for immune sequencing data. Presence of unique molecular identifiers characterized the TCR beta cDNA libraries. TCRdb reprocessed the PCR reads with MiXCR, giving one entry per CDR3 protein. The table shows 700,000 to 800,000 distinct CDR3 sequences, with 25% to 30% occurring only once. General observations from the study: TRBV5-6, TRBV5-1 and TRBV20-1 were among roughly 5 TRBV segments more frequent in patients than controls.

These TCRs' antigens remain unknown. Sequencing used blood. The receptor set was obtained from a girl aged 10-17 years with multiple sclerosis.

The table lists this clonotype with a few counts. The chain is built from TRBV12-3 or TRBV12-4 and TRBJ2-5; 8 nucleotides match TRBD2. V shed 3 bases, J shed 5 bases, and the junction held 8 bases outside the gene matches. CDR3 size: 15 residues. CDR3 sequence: CASSLTSGGGETQYF. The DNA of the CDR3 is TGTGCCAGCAGTTTGACCAGCGGGGGAGGGGAGACCCAGTACTTC.

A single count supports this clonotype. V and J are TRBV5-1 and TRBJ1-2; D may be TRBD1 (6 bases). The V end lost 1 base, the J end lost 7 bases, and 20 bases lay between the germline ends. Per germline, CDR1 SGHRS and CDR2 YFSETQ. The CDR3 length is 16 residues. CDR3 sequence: CASSLLDSTGTGGYTF. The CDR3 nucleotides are TGCGCCAGCAGCTTGTTGGACAGCACCGGAACGGGTGGCTACACCTTC.

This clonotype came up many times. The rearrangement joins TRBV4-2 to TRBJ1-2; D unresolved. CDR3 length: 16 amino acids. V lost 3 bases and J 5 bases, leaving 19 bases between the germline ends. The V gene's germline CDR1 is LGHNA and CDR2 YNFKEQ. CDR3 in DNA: TGTGCCAGCAGCCAGGCTGCCATCTCATCGACTTATGGCTACACCTTC. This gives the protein CASSQAAISSTYGYTF.

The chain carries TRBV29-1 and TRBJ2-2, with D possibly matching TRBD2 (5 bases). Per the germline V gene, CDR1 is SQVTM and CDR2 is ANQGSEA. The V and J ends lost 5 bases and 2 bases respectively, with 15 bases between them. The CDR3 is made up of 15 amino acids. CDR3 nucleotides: TGCAGCGTTCAAGGTCCGGGAATAAACACCGGGGAGCTGTTTTTT. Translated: CSVQGPGINTGELFF.

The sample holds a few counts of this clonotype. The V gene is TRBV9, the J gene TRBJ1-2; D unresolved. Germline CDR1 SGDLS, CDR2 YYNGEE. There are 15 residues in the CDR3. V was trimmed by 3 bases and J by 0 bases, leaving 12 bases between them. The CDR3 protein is CASSERTGANYGYTF. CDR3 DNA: TGTGCCAGCAGCGAAAGGACGGGAGCTAACTATGGCTACACCTTC.